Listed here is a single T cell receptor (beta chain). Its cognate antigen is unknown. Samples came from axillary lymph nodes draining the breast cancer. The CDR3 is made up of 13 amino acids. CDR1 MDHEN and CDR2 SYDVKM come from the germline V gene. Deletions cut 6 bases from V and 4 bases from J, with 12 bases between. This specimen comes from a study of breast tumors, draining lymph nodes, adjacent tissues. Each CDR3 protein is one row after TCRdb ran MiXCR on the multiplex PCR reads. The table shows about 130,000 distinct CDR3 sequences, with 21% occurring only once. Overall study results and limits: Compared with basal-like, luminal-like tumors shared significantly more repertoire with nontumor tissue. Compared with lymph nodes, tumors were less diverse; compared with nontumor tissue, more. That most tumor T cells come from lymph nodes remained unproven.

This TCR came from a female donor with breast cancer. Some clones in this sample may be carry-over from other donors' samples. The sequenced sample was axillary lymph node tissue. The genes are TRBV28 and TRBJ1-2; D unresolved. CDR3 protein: CASSIAGIYGYTF. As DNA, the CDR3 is TGTGCCAGCAGCATCGCGGGAATCTATGGCTACACCTTC.